This is a list of T cell receptor beta chains from one sample in a study of cytomegalovirus exposure and HLA in healthy donors. The data were produced by immunoSEQ multiplex PCR, yet TCRdb's version contains in-frame clones alone and is incomplete. The sample comprises some 170,000 clones, about 81% of which are singletons, and 1.5% to 2% rests with the top ten. Sequencing was performed on PBMCs. These receptors were obtained from a woman younger than 30 in good health and CMV-seronegative. Each CDR3 is given with its conserved first and last residue. D genes are given only for firm matches. The size entry is marked missing in some rows and otherwise reads once, few, many or a size class.

-	TRBD1	TRBV6-5	TRBJ1-2	TGTGCCAGCAGTAGGGCGGGACAGGGTAGTGGCTACACCTTC	CASSRAGQGSGYTF
-	-	TRBV9	TRBJ2-5	TGTGCCAGCAGCTCAGAGGTTGGTGACGCGGGATACCAAGAGACCCAGTACTTC	CASSSEVGDAGYQETQYF
-	TRBD2	TRBV19	TRBJ2-2	TGTGCCAGCGAGCGGCGGGGGGGCAGAAACACCGGGGAGCTGTTTTTT	CASERRGGRNTGELFF
-	TRBD1	TRBV18	TRBJ1-2	TGTGCCAGCTCGGAATGGGACAGGGATGGCTACACCTTC	CASSEWDRDGYTF
few	-	TRBV6-5	TRBJ2-7	TGTGCCAGCAGTTACCTCGACTCGAGAGGCGAGCAGTACTTC	CASSYLDSRGEQYF
once	-	TRBV30	TRBJ2-7	TGTGCCTGGAGTGTAGGGGGAAGCGGGGCCTACGAGCAGTACTTC	CAWSVGGSGAYEQYF
few	-	TRBV7-3	TRBJ2-3	TGTGCCAGCAGCCCAACTAGCACAGATACGCAGTATTTT	CASSPTSTDTQYF
-	TRBD1	TRBV6-1	TRBJ1-2	TGTGCCAGCAGTGGCCACCACAGGGGAACGCATGGCTACACCTTC	CASSGHHRGTHGYTF
-	-	TRBV5-6	TRBJ2-2	TGTGCCAGCAGCTTGTTCCCCAGGGCGATCGGGGAGCTGTTTTTT	CASSLFPRAIGELFF
-	-	TRBV12-5	TRBJ2-7	TGTGCTAGTGGTTTAAACGGGTACGAGCAGTACTTC	CASGLNGYEQYF
-	TRBD1	TRBV6-1	TRBJ2-7	TGTGCCAGCAGTGAAGTGGGGACAGGGGGCTACGAGCAGTACTTC	CASSEVGTGGYEQYF
-	-	TRBV21-1	TRBJ1-1	TGTGCCAGCAGCAAAGGCCTGGGGCCCGGAGTAATAGATGCTTTCTTT	CASSKGLGPGVIDAFF
-	-	TRBV2	TRBJ1-1	TGTGCCAGCAGGTTAAAGGGACAATTTATGACTTTCTTT	CASRLKGQFMTFF
-	-	TRBV4-1	TRBJ1-5	TGCGCCAGCAGCCAAATATTGGGGAGCAATCAGCCCCAGCACTTT	CASSQILGSNQPQHF
-	TRBD1	TRBV11-2	TRBJ2-7	TGTGCCAGCAGCTTAAGCCCGGGACAGGGCTCCTACGAGCAGTACTTC	CASSLSPGQGSYEQYF
-	-	TRBV5-1	TRBJ2-5	TGCGCCAGCAGCTTAGGCAGGTACCAAGAGACCCAGTACTTC	CASSLGRYQETQYF
-	TRBD1	TRBV28	TRBJ1-2	TGTGCCAGCAGTCGCAGACAGGGGACCTATGGCTACACCTTC	CASSRRQGTYGYTF
once	TRBD1	TRBV2	TRBJ1-3	TGTGCCAGCAGTGCCGGACAGGGGGCTGGAAACACCATATATTTT	CASSAGQGAGNTIYF
-	-	TRBV7-9	TRBJ2-1	TGTGCCAGCAGCTTAGTAGGGGGTAGATCCTACAATGAGCAGTTCTTC	CASSLVGGRSYNEQFF
-	-	TRBV2	TRBJ2-7	TGTGCCAGCAGTCGCGGAGGCTCCTACGAGCAGTACTTC	CASSRGGSYEQYF
-	-	TRBV6-5	TRBJ2-7	TGTGCCAGCAGTTACAGTGGACTAATCTACGAGCAGTACTTC	CASSYSGLIYEQYF
once	-	TRBV2	TRBJ1-4	TGTGCCAGCAGTGAAGTATCTTCGAGGGTGGGTTGGGATGAAAAACTGTTTTTT	CASSEVSSRVGWDEKLFF
-	-	TRBV7-9	TRBJ1-3	TGTGCCAGCAGCCCTGGTCACATTTCACCTGGAAACACCATATATTTT	CASSPGHISPGNTIYF
-	-	TRBV19	TRBJ1-5	TGTGCCAGTAGTATGAGGTTAGTTGGACACCTATTAGATCAGCCCCAGCATTTT	CASSMRLVGHLLDQPQHF
-	TRBD2	TRBV6-1	TRBJ2-1	TGTGCCAGCAGTGAGGCCCGGGGGGGGCCGGACAATGAGCAGTTCTTC	CASSEARGGPDNEQFF
-	TRBD2	TRBV6-8	TRBJ2-3	TGTGCCAGCATAATAGCGGGTGCTGCAGATACGCAGTATTTT	CASIIAGAADTQYF
-	-	TRBV7-3	TRBJ2-7	TGTGCCAGCAGCTTCACCTCCTCAGGGGAGCAGTACTTC	CASSFTSSGEQYF
medium-sized	-	TRBV19	TRBJ2-3	TGTGCCAGTAGTAGTGGCGGGGGCAAACCAGATACGCAGTATTTT	CASSSGGGKPDTQYF
-	-	TRBV7-9	TRBJ1-6	TGTGCCAGCAGCTTAGGTCAGGGTTTGGCCTATAATTCACCCCTCCACTTT	CASSLGQGLAYNSPLHF
once	TRBD1	TRBV10-2	TRBJ1-1	TGCGCCAGTGGGGGACAGGCCCTTGAAGCTTTCTTT	CASGGQALEAFF
-	TRBD2	TRBV28	TRBJ2-1	TGTGCCAGCAGTTTCAGGACTAGCGGAAACAATGAGCAGTTCTTC	CASSFRTSGNNEQFF
once	TRBD2	TRBV15	TRBJ2-5	TGTGCCACCAGCAGAGTTCTCGCGACTAGCGGTTCTGAGACCCAGTACTTC	CATSRVLATSGSETQYF
few	TRBD1	TRBV11-3	TRBJ2-1	TGTGCCAGCAGCTTGACAGGGGGCCCATATGAGCAGTTCTTC	CASSLTGGPYEQFF
-	TRBD1	TRBV27	TRBJ1-1	TGTGCCAGCAGTTCGTCTCAGGGGGGGAACACTGAAGCTTTCTTT	CASSSSQGGNTEAFF
-	TRBD1	TRBV15	TRBJ2-5	TGTGCCACCAGCAGGGACAGGGGGGTGGCACAAGAGACCCAGTACTTC	CATSRDRGVAQETQYF
once	TRBD1	TRBV9	TRBJ2-4	TGTGCCAGCAGCGGAGGGACAGGGTTTTTGGACATTCAGTACTTC	CASSGGTGFLDIQYF
-	TRBD2	TRBV2	TRBJ2-5	TGTGCCAGCAGTGTAAGCGGGGGGTACCAAGAGACCCAGTACTTC	CASSVSGGYQETQYF